This TCR beta chain was sequenced during a study of T-cell memory formation after mild COVID-19. Germline-derived CDR1 and CDR2 are LGHNA and YNFKEQ. CDR3 length equals 15 residues. V lost 2 bases and J lost 4; bases outside the gene matches: 2. General observations from the study: Memory cells collected pre-infection included some clones that later responded, suggesting cross-reactive memory joined.

5'RACE with constant-segment primers built TCRalpha and TCRbeta cDNA libraries with UMIs. Via MiXCR, TCRdb re-called the 5' RACE reads, giving one row per CDR3 protein. Of approximately 150,000 distinct CDR3 sequences listed, 13% were seen once; the top ten hold roughly 3.3%. Comment on this clonotype: Antigen specificity is unknown.

The sample was PBMCs or a T cell subset sorted from them (not recorded which). V usage is TRBV4-2 and J usage is TRBJ2-1; 10 bases are shared with TRBD2. The clonotype comes from a young man who had mild COVID-19 (a few samples of this study predate the infection). Cell type and time point are not known. The CDR3 region has the DNA TGTGCCAGCAGCCAATTACTAGCGGGGTACAATGAGCAGTTCTTC. It codes for CASSQLLAGYNEQFF.